The table lists the clone carrying this T cell receptor (beta chain) with many counts. TCRdb recomputed calls from the reads with MiXCR, one row per CDR3 protein. In the table there are 180,000 or so distinct CDR3 sequences, roughly a sixth of which are singletons. This sample is drawn from a study of T cell repertoires in cytomegalovirus infection. The germline V gene has CDR1 SGHTA and CDR2 FQGNSA. The germline V and J ends were trimmed by 6 bases and 0 bases, with 5 bases remaining between them. CDR3 size: 12 residues. V usage is TRBV7-2 and J usage is TRBJ1-1; D gene unclear. The sequencing sample was made of CD8+ T cells from PBMCs. The sequence was obtained from a human donor in good health (CMV status not recorded). Some clones in this sample may be carry-over from other donors' samples. The CDR3 nucleotides are TGTGCCAGCAGTCCTATGAACACTGAAGCTTTCTTT. Translation: CASSPMNTEAFF.